The clone carrying this T cell receptor (beta chain) came up once. What it binds is not known. This entry belongs to a study of cytomegalovirus exposure and HLA in healthy donors. Germline CDR1 reads MDHEN; CDR2 reads SYDVKM. This CDR3 is 13 amino acids long. V dropped 3 bases and J dropped 4; count of bases not matched to a gene: 1. Clones were read by immunoSEQ multiplex PCR, and TCRdb kept only the in-frame ones, dropping some. The sample shows under 400,000 clones, 86% of them seen only once. The study, taken as a whole, reports: Reported results showed that the classifier diagnosed cytomegalovirus status with high specificity and sensitivity.

The material sequenced was PBMCs. This sequence joins TRBV28 and TRBJ2-7; 9 nucleotides match TRBD1. This receptor was identified in a woman between 18 and 29 years old in good health and CMV-seronegative. The chain's CDR3 is CASSFGQGYEQYF. The DNA of the CDR3 is TGTGCCAGCAGTTTTGGACAGGGGTACGAGCAGTACTTC.